The T cell receptor beta chain under discussion was sequenced for a study of T cells in Graves' hyperthyroidism and ophthalmopathy. What was amplified from RNA transcripts were TCR beta CDR3 regions. First-round RT-PCR targeting the TCR CDR3 was performed with the HTBI primer set. TCRdb fed the multiplex PCR reads into MiXCR, producing one record per CDR3 protein. The table shows fewer than 450,000 distinct CDR3 sequences, with around an eighth occurring only once. This clonotype was observed at least ten times. This CDR3 has 15 amino acids. Between the trimmed V and J ends, which lost 1 base and 1 base, there was a span of 10 bases. CDR1 is SGHRS and CDR2 is YFSETQ in the germline V gene.

This sequence was found in a man aged 45-65 years with Graves' ophthalmopathy. The rearrangement links TRBV5-1 to TRBJ2-3; a weak D match, TRBD1 (5 bases). Specimen: blood. The CDR3 protein is CASSLSGFGTDTQYF. For the CDR3, the DNA is TGCGCCAGCAGCTTGTCAGGGTTCGGCACAGATACGCAGTATTTT.